A single T cell receptor beta chain is shown here with its context. Its antigen is still unknown. The sample belongs to a study of blood T cells in healthy people across ages. Then a second PCR, running roughly 7 to 11 cycles, was carried out with a sample-barcoded 5' primer and a J-beta primer mix. TCRdb recomputed calls from the 5' RACE reads with MiXCR, one row per CDR3 protein. The sample lists hundreds of thousands of distinct CDR3 sequences, roughly 58% occurring once. Study-level points and caveats: Higher naive T cell percentage went strongly together with higher TCR beta diversity.

Each sample provided at least 5 micrograms of extracted total RNA. Germline CDR1 and CDR2: SGHAT and FQNNGV. V shed 2 bases and J shed 4 bases, with 20 bases lying between them. This CDR3 is 17 amino acids long. The chain uses TRBV11-2 and TRBJ1-1; D may be TRBD1 (6 bases). Sequenced material: blood. The TCR sequence derives from a man aged 55 to 70 in good health. The CDR3 reads CASSLRPKQGAGTEAFF. The DNA of the CDR3 is TGTGCCAGCAGCTTACGGCCCAAACAGGGAGCGGGCACTGAAGCTTTCTTT.